The sequence of this T cell receptor beta chain was determined in a study of shared clonotypes between healthy human individuals. Findings and caveats of the study: Clonotype sharing levels among donors were expected to vary with sequencing depth.

CD45RO-negative cells were positively selected for CCR7, leaving out terminally differentiated effector memory CD45RA+ cells. Study donors comprised healthy, HIV-negative adults devoid of recent acute infection or vaccination. Authors' methods: With immunoSEQ giving junction-only sequences and no quality scores, filtering differed. The protocol was immunoSEQ multiplex PCR, while the TCRdb copy is restricted to in-frame clones and leaves out a portion. V and J calls and clone size are copied from that table; D and trimming were computed from the DNA. Of about 2 million clones listed, about 95% are singletons. On this clone: Its antigen is as yet unknown.

Trimming shortened V by 1 base and J by 0 bases, and 21 bases separated the two germline ends. The CDR3 covers 19 residues. Germline-derived CDR1 and CDR2 are LNHNV and YYDKDF (reference sequence). Sequenced input: naive CD8+ T cells sorted from blood. This chain joins TRBV15 and TRBJ2-5; unclear D gene. The sequence was collected from a man between 18 and 29 years old in good health. CDR3 DNA: TGTGCCACCAGCAGAGTTCAAATGCCCGGGCTCAGAAACCAAGAGACCCAGTACTTC. Amino acids: CATSRVQMPGLRNQETQYF.